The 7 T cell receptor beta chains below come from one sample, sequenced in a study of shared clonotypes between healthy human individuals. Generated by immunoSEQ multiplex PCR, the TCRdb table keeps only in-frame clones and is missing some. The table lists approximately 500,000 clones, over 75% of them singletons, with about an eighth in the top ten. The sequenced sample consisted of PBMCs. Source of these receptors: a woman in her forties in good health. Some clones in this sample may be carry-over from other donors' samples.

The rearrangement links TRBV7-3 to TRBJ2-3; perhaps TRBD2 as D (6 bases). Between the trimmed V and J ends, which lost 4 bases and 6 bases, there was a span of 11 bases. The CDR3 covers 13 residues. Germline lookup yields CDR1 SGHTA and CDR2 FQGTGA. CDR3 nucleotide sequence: TGTGCCAGCAGCTCCGTACGGGGGGATACGCAGTATTTT. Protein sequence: CASSSVRGDTQYF.

The CDR3 is CASSYSRRTSNYGYTF. CDR3 in DNA: TGTGCCAGCAGTTACTCCCGACGGACCTCTAACTATGGCTACACCTTC. The chain is built from TRBV6-5 and TRBJ1-2; D ambiguous. This CDR3 has 16 amino acids. The V and J ends lost 0 bases and 0 bases respectively, with 11 bases between them. Looked up from germline, CDR1 is MNHEY and CDR2 is SVGAGI.

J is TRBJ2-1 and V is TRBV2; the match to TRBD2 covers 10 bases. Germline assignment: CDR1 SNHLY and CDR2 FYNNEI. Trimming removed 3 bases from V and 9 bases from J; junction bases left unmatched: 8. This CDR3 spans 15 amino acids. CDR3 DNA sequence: TGTGCCAGCAGTGAGAAGGGGACTAGCGCCGCTGAGCAGTTCTTC. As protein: CASSEKGTSAAEQFF.

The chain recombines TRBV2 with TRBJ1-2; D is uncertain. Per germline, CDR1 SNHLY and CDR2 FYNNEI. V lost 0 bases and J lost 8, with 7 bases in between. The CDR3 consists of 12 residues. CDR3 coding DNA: TGTGCCAGCAGTGAAGCGGGGAGCGGCTACACCTTC. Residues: CASSEAGSGYTF.

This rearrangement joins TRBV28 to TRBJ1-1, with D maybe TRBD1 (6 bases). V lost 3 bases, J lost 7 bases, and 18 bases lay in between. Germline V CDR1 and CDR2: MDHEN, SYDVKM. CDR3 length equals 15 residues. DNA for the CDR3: TGTGCCAGCAGTTTGCCGCAGGGGAGAGTGGGTGAAGCTTTCTTT. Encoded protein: CASSLPQGRVGEAFF.

The CDR3 spells CASSERTESPQHF. DNA of the CDR3: TGTGCCAGCAGTGAAAGAACTGAGTCGCCCCAGCATTTT. V is TRBV6-1 and J is TRBJ1-5; D is unclear. Per germline, CDR1 MNHNS and CDR2 SASEGT. The CDR3 runs to 13 residues. V gave up 2 bases and J gave up 9 bases, with 11 bases separating them.

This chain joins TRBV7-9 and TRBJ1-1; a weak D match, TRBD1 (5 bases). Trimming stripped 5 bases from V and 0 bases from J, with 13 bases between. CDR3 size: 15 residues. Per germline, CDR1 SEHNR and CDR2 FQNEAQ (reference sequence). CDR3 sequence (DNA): TGTGCCAGCAGCGGCCCCCGGGGGGTGAACACTGAAGCTTTCTTT. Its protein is CASSGPRGVNTEAFF.